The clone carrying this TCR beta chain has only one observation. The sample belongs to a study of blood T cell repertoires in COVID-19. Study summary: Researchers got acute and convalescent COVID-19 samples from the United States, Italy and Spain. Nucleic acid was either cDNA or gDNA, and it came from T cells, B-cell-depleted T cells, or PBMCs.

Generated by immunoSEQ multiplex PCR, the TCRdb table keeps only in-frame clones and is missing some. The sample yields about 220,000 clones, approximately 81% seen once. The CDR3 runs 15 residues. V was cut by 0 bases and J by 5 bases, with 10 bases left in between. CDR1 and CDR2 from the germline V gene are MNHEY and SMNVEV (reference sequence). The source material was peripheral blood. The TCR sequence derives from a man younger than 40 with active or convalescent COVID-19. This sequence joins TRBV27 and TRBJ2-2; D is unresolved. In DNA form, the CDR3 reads TGTGCCAGCAGTTTATCGAGCTTCGGGACCGGGGAGCTGTTTTTT. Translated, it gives CASSLSSFGTGELFF.